This TCR beta chain was identified in a study of identical twins. This clonotype was observed a handful of times. The antigen is not known. The CDR3 has 16 residues. V gave up 0 bases and J gave up 7 bases; unmatched junction bases: 10. Germline V gene sequence: CDR1 DFQATT, CDR2 SNEGSKA (reference sequence). General study results and limits: The study found that models underestimated out-of-frame TCR alpha sharing in monozygotic twins.

TCRdb passed the 5' RACE reads through MiXCR, listing each CDR3 protein once. This sample has roughly 1.6 million distinct CDR3 sequences, with around 33% found just once. This sequence joins TRBV20-1 and TRBJ2-1, with 9 positions matching TRBD2. The sample consisted of cord blood. The receptor's source is a newborn girl in good health. The CDR3 DNA is TGCAGTGCTAGAGACCCAGCGGGGGGCCTTTCAAATGAGCAGTTCTTC. Protein: CSARDPAGGLSNEQFF.